The 7 T cell receptor beta chains in this list originate from one sample, sequenced in a study of HIV-infected children after antiretroviral therapy interruption. The sample's treatment: PENTA 11 planned treatment interruption arm or continuous ART arm. A 3' RACE protocol on RNA, with unique molecular identifiers, produced the TCR library. TCRdb reprocessed the 3' RACE reads with MiXCR, giving one entry per CDR3 protein. Of more than 40,000 distinct CDR3 sequences in the sample, 3.5% to 5% are singletons; the top ten hold approximately 0.7%. The specimen was CD45RA+ CD4+ T cells from PBMCs, pooled from several time points, collected from a donor given antiretroviral therapy, either interrupted or continuous. Subset specified: naive CD4+ CD45RA+ CD45RO- T cells. The receptors come from a pool of human donors with HIV.

Many counts were recorded for this clonotype. The chain links TRBV9 to TRBJ2-7, with TRBD2 identical over 8 bases. With 4 bases clipped from V and 3 bases from J, the junction kept 9 bases outside the gene matches. The CDR3 spans 15 residues. CDR1 SGDLS and CDR2 YYNGEE come from the germline V gene. The CDR3 bases are TGTGCCAGCAGCCCGTCCCGGGGGGGCTTCTACGAGCAGTACTTC. This encodes CASSPSRGGFYEQYF.

The table lists this clonotype with many counts. The rearrangement links TRBV2 to TRBJ2-6; 9 bases map to TRBD1. The CDR3 is 16 residues long. Germline trimming cut 5 bases from V and 0 bases from J; bases unmatched to any gene: 2. Germline V gene data show CDR1 as SNHLY and CDR2 as FYNNEI. The CDR3 protein is CASSTDRGSGANVLTF. CDR3 in DNA: TGTGCCAGCAGTACGGACAGGGGCTCTGGGGCCAACGTCCTGACTTTC.

The gene calls are TRBV2 and TRBJ1-2, with D uncertain. Germline V CDR1 and CDR2: SNHLY, FYNNEI. The ends were cut back, 6 bases at V and 6 bases at J, with 11 bases in the middle. The CDR3 consists of 12 residues. CDR3 sequence: CASREEGDGYTF. Written as DNA, the CDR3 is TGTGCCAGCAGGGAGGAAGGAGATGGCTACACCTTC.

This clonotype showed up many times. This sequence joins TRBV27 and TRBJ2-7; TRBD1 agrees at 7 bases. The CDR3 runs 12 residues. The germline CDR1 and CDR2 sequences are MNHEY and SMNVEV (reference sequence). Trimming cost V 5 bases and J 5 bases; bases outside gene matches: 3. The CDR3 protein is CASSPQGDEQYF. In DNA form, the CDR3 reads TGTGCCAGCAGTCCTCAGGGGGACGAGCAGTACTTC.

At least ten counts were recorded for this clonotype. The chain carries TRBV20-1 and TRBJ2-5, with 8 nucleotides matching TRBD1. The CDR3 consists of 13 residues. Trimming took 5 bases from V and 4 from J; bases not matched to a gene: 6. The germline gives CDR1 DFQATT, CDR2 SNEGSKA (reference sequence). The CDR3, as DNA: TGCAGTGCTGACGGACAGGGCGGAGAGACCCAGTACTTC. As protein: CSADGQGGETQYF.

This clonotype was detected many times. The chain employs TRBV2 and TRBJ2-1; 11 nucleotides line up with TRBD2. Germline values: CDR1 SNHLY, CDR2 FYNNEI. V was pared by 4 bases and J by 6 bases, with 5 bases of the junction left unmatched. This CDR3 is built from 15 residues. The CDR3 reads CASSATSGATNEQFF. In nucleotides, the CDR3 is TGTGCCAGCAGTGCGACTAGCGGGGCCACCAATGAGCAGTTCTTC.

This clonotype showed up many times. The J gene is TRBJ2-6, the V gene TRBV23-1, with TRBD1 matching over 8 bases. TRBV23-1 carries the ORF label, with uncertain function. The CDR3 has 20 residues. The V gene end was trimmed by 2 bases and the J gene end by 0 bases; junction bases not matched to a gene: 12. Here the CDR3 reads CASSQPYRGTSSSGANVLTF. CDR3 in DNA: TGCGCCAGCAGTCAACCATACAGGGGGACCTCAAGCTCTGGGGCCAACGTCCTGACTTTC.